This T cell receptor beta chain is drawn from a study of shared clonotypes between healthy human individuals. Points from the study as a whole: Sequencing depth was expected to influence donor clonotype sharing.

This CDR3 region has 13 residues. CDR1 and CDR2 (germline): SGDLS, YYNGEE. Unmatched junction bases numbered 4, after V lost 3 bases and J lost 6 bases. To note about this clone: Antigen unknown.

The assay was run at deep level. Genomic DNA from each subset was divided evenly over several immunoSEQ plates. Original data processing: As immunoSEQ supplied junction-only sequences (without quality scores), filtering differed. Profiled with immunoSEQ multiplex PCR; TCRdb holds only in-frame clones, not every one. V, J and clone size were drawn from that table, and D and trimming were deduced from the DNA. The table lists more than 550,000 clones, 90% of them singletons. Material for sequencing was memory CD8+ T cells from PBMCs. Specified subset: CD45RO+ cells pooled with CCR7-negative TemRA cells. This chain links TRBV9 with TRBJ1-1, with 8 bases aligning to TRBD1. The TCR originated in a man between 18 and 29 years old in good health. Some clones in this sample may be carry-over from other donors' samples. This CDR3 reads CASSAGQGSEAFF. CDR3 in DNA: TGTGCCAGCAGCGCCGGACAGGGATCTGAAGCTTTCTTT.